The rows below give T cell receptor beta chains drawn from one sample of a study of blood T cell repertoires in COVID-19. TCRdb's table, derived via immunoSEQ multiplex PCR, lists solely in-frame clones and lacks some. The sample has approximately 150,000 clones; 80% to 90% are singletons. Sequenced material: peripheral blood. The receptors were gathered from a woman aged 55 to 70 with active COVID-19. CDR3s include the opening cysteine and the closing phenylalanine or tryptophan. Fields, in order: J gene, V gene, clone size, D gene, CDR3 protein, CDR3 DNA. A D gene is named only where the DNA matches it firmly. Only some rows state a clone size, as once, few, many or a class for expanded clones.

J: TRBJ1-5; V: TRBV10-2; size: NA; D: NA; CDR3: CASSGSAGSRQPQHF; DNA: TGCGCCAGCAGTGGATCCGCAGGGTCGAGACAGCCCCAGCATTTT
J: TRBJ1-1; V: TRBV28; size: NA; D: TRBD1; CDR3: CASSSPGGQGRRNTEAFF; DNA: TGTGCCAGCAGTTCTCCCGGGGGACAGGGGAGGAGGAACACTGAAGCTTTCTTT
J: TRBJ2-7; V: TRBV11-2; size: NA; D: TRBD1; CDR3: CASSQTDRGSYEQYF; DNA: TGTGCCAGCAGCCAAACTGACAGGGGGTCCTACGAGCAGTACTTC
J: TRBJ1-1; V: TRBV4-3; size: NA; D: NA; CDR3: CASSPTWEENTEAFF; DNA: TGCGCCAGCAGCCCTACATGGGAGGAGAACACTGAAGCTTTCTTT
J: TRBJ1-6; V: TRBV28; size: NA; D: NA; CDR3: CASSFIESPLHF; DNA: TGTGCCAGCAGTTTCATAGAGTCACCCCTCCACTTT
J: TRBJ2-7; V: TRBV30; size: few; D: TRBD2; CDR3: CASTTSGIGGSEQYF; DNA: TGTGCCTCCACGACTAGCGGGATCGGGGGGAGCGAGCAGTACTTC
J: TRBJ2-2; V: TRBV7-2; size: NA; D: TRBD2; CDR3: CASSPALADTGELFF; DNA: TGTGCCAGCAGCCCGGCGCTAGCGGACACCGGGGAGCTGTTTTTT
J: TRBJ1-2; V: TRBV19; size: NA; D: NA; CDR3: CASREAQYGYTF; DNA: TGTGCCAGTAGGGAGGCGCAGTATGGCTACACCTTC
J: TRBJ1-5; V: TRBV7-9; size: few; D: TRBD1; CDR3: CASSPPGTGGNQPQHF; DNA: TGTGCCAGCAGCCCCCCCGGGACAGGGGGGAATCAGCCCCAGCATTTT
J: TRBJ2-4; V: TRBV28; size: NA; D: TRBD2; CDR3: CASSPNDAGVKNIQYF; DNA: TGTGCCAGCAGTCCCAACGACGCGGGGGTCAAAAACATTCAGTACTTC
J: TRBJ2-7; V: TRBV28; size: few; D: NA; CDR3: CASSLSGYEQYF; DNA: TGTGCCAGCAGTTTATCAGGGTACGAGCAGTACTTC
J: TRBJ2-1; V: TRBV5-5; size: NA; D: NA; CDR3: CASSLDRQLQFF; DNA: TGTGCCAGCAGCTTGGACCGCCAACTGCAGTTCTTC
J: TRBJ2-6; V: TRBV15; size: NA; D: NA; CDR3: CATSRVQLTGFRSGANVLTF; DNA: TGTGCCACCAGCAGAGTCCAACTCACGGGGTTCCGCTCTGGGGCCAACGTCCTGACTTTC
J: TRBJ2-5; V: TRBV5-1; size: NA; D: NA; CDR3: CASSFGDGGETQYF; DNA: TGCGCCAGCAGCTTCGGGGATGGAGGAGAGACCCAGTACTTC
J: TRBJ1-2; V: TRBV7-8; size: few; D: NA; CDR3: CASSLDSNYGYTF; DNA: TGTGCCAGCAGCTTAGACAGTAACTATGGCTACACCTTC
J: TRBJ2-7; V: TRBV6-2/TRBV6-3; size: NA; D: TRBD2; CDR3: CASSYSGTSGRSYEQYF; DNA: TGTGCCAGCAGTTACTCTGGGACTAGCGGGAGGTCCTACGAGCAGTACTTC
J: TRBJ1-4; V: TRBV18; size: NA; D: NA; CDR3: CASSLPGEKLFF; DNA: TGTGCCAGCTCACTTCCGGGAGAAAAACTGTTTTTT
J: TRBJ2-1; V: TRBV7-9; size: NA; D: NA; CDR3: CASSFFEGEQFF; DNA: TGTGCCAGCAGCTTTTTCGAGGGTGAGCAGTTCTTC
J: TRBJ2-1; V: TRBV7-9; size: NA; D: TRBD2; CDR3: CASSPGAGAVNEQFF; DNA: TGTGCCAGCAGCCCCGGGGCGGGAGCGGTGAATGAGCAGTTCTTC
J: TRBJ2-4; V: TRBV24-1; size: NA; D: TRBD2; CDR3: CAPREGIAKNIQYF; DNA: TGTGCCCCGAGGGAGGGGATAGCCAAAAACATTCAGTACTTC
J: TRBJ2-7; V: TRBV28; size: once; D: NA; CDR3: CASSPILAGPWGYEQYF; DNA: TGTGCCAGCAGTCCGATCCTGGCGGGGCCCTGGGGTTACGAGCAGTACTTC
J: TRBJ2-1; V: TRBV19; size: NA; D: TRBD2; CDR3: CASRAGTSGNRGGQFF; DNA: TGTGCCAGCAGGGCCGGGACTAGCGGGAACAGGGGGGGGCAGTTCTTC